The rows below give T cell receptor beta chains drawn from one sample of a study of vaccination and CD4 T cells after COVID-19. No antigen has been identified for these receptors. Using its own MiXCR run on the PCR reads, TCRdb lists one record per CDR3 protein. The sample lists around 15,000 distinct CDR3 sequences, approximately 52% occurring once. The sequences come from CD4+ T cells from blood, cultured in vitro, collected before SARS-CoV-2 vaccination. The receptors originated from a human donor who had recovered from COVID-19. Each CDR3 is given with its conserved first and last residue. D genes are given only for firm matches. Some rows have no size entry. The others give once, few or many, or a class for an expanded clone.

>TRBV27|TRBJ1-6|NA|NA|14
TGTGCCAGCAGTTTAGAAACGGTGGGCTCACCCCTCCACTTT
CASSLETVGSPLHF
>TRBV20-1|TRBJ2-7|NA|NA|16
TGCAGTGCTAGAGATCATGGGCCCAGGGGCTACTACGAGCAGTACTTC
CSARDHGPRGYYEQYF
>TRBV28|TRBJ2-2|once|TRBD2|16
TGTGCCAGCAGTACCCCTAGCGGGGGGAACACCGGGGAGCTGTTTTTT
CASSTPSGGNTGELFF
>TRBV29-1|TRBJ2-7|NA|TRBD1|14
TGCAGCGTTGCCGGGACAGGGGGCTCCTACGAGCAGTACTTC
CSVAGTGGSYEQYF
>TRBV11-3|TRBJ1-1|NA|NA|13
TGTGCCAGCAGCTTTCACGCCAGGACTGAAGCTTTCTTT
CASSFHARTEAFF
>TRBV2|TRBJ2-7|NA|TRBD1|15
TGTGCCAGCAGTGAACCCGGGACAGGGGCCTACGAGCAGTACTTC
CASSEPGTGAYEQYF
>TRBV12-3/TRBV12-4|TRBJ1-2|NA|NA|13
TGTGCCAGCACTCGGGGGGGGCACTATGGCTACACCTTC
CASTRGGHYGYTF
>TRBV28|TRBJ1-2|NA|TRBD1|16
TGTGCCAGCAGCCCCCCCCGACAGGGAACTAACTATGGCTACACCTTC
CASSPPRQGTNYGYTF
>TRBV27|TRBJ1-6|few|NA|17
TGTGCCAGCAGTTTAGCTCCCCTAAGCTCCTATAATTCACCCCTCCACTTT
CASSLAPLSSYNSPLHF
>TRBV7-8|TRBJ1-2|NA|NA|15
TGTGCCAGCAGCCCCCCGGGGGCGGGGGCGCGTGGCTACACCTTC
CASSPPGAGARGYTF
>TRBV20-1|TRBJ1-4|NA|TRBD1|14
TGCAGTGCTAGATCAGGACAGGGGGATGAAAAACTGTTTTTT
CSARSGQGDEKLFF
>TRBV6-2/TRBV6-3|TRBJ2-2|NA|TRBD2|14
TGTGCCAGCAGTTGGCTAGCGGGAGTTGGGGAGCTGTTTTTT
CASSWLAGVGELFF
>TRBV2|TRBJ1-1|few|NA|16
TGTGCCAGCAGGATGGCGACAGGACAAATGAACACTGAAGCTTTCTTT
CASRMATGQMNTEAFF
>TRBV6-1|TRBJ1-1|few|TRBD1|12
TGTGCCAGCAGATCCGGGACAGGGGAAGCTTTCTTT
CASRSGTGEAFF
>TRBV19|TRBJ2-1|NA|NA|16
TGTGCCAGTAGTATAGGAAGGTCCGGAACTGAGAATGAGCAGTTCTTC
CASSIGRSGTENEQFF
>TRBV24-1|TRBJ2-3|NA|NA|13
TGTGCCACCAGTGAGCCAGGGAGGGATACGCAGTATTTT
CATSEPGRDTQYF
>TRBV6-1|TRBJ2-1|few|NA|14
TGTGCCAGCAGGAGCTCCCGGATAGACAATGAGCAGTTCTTC
CASRSSRIDNEQFF
>TRBV6-1|TRBJ1-2|NA|NA|15
TGTGCCAGCAGTGAATCGGGCAGGGTAACCTATGGCTACACCTTC
CASSESGRVTYGYTF
>TRBV7-2|TRBJ1-2|NA|NA|17
TGTGCCAGCAGCTTAGATGCGTGGGCAGAACAGAACTATGGCTACACCTTC
CASSLDAWAEQNYGYTF
>TRBV7-3|TRBJ1-2|NA|NA|12
TGTGCCAGCAGCTTAGTTCCCTATGGCTACACCTTC
CASSLVPYGYTF
>TRBV2|TRBJ1-1|few|NA|13
TGTGCCAGCAGTTACCGACAGGCCTCTGAAGCTTTCTTT
CASSYRQASEAFF
>TRBV29-1|TRBJ2-5|NA|NA|13
TGCAGCGTTGAACTAGTAGTTCAAGAGACCCAGTACTTC
CSVELVVQETQYF
>TRBV5-4|TRBJ2-3|few|NA|15
TGTGCCAGCAGCGTTCATACAGGGTTAGAAGATACGCAGTATTTT
CASSVHTGLEDTQYF
>TRBV7-9|TRBJ1-2|NA|NA|13
TGTGCCAGCAATAAGGGGGGCCCAGTTGGCTACACCTTC
CASNKGGPVGYTF
>TRBV11-3|TRBJ1-1|NA|TRBD1|15
TGTGCCAGCAGCTTAGGGGGACAGAAGAACACTGAAGCTTTCTTT
CASSLGGQKNTEAFF
>TRBV27|TRBJ2-7|NA|TRBD1|14
TGTGCCAGCGGACAGACAGGGGGCACTTACGAGCAGTACTTC
CASGQTGGTYEQYF
>TRBV4-2|TRBJ2-5|NA|TRBD2|15
TGTGCCAGCAGAAGCCGGGGACTAGGGGCCGAGACCCAGTACTTC
CASRSRGLGAETQYF
>TRBV27|TRBJ1-1|once|NA|13
TGTGCCAGCAGCCGAGACGGGGCTGGTGAAGCTTTCTTT
CASSRDGAGEAFF
>TRBV7-2|TRBJ2-7|once|TRBD1|15
TGTGCCAGCAGCTCCCAACTCGACAGGGTAAGCGAGCAGTACTTC
CASSSQLDRVSEQYF
>TRBV5-6|TRBJ1-1|NA|NA|16
TGTGCCAGCAGCTTGGTCGGAAGGGGCGAAGGCACTGAAGCTTTCTTT
CASSLVGRGEGTEAFF
>TRBV10-3|TRBJ2-1|NA|TRBD2|15
TGTGCCATCAGTGAACCTGGAACTAGCGGGAGAGAGCAGTTCTTC
CAISEPGTSGREQFF
>TRBV6-1|TRBJ1-5|few|NA|14
TGTGCCAGCAGTAAAGAGTCGTGGAATCAGCCCCAGCATTTT
CASSKESWNQPQHF
>TRBV6-5|TRBJ1-1|few|NA|14
TGTGCCAGCAGTTACGGTCCGCAAAACACTGAAGCTTTCTTT
CASSYGPQNTEAFF
>TRBV4-2|TRBJ1-2|few|NA|15
TGTGCCAGCAGCCAAGATCGGTCCGGTGGCTATGGCTACACCTTC
CASSQDRSGGYGYTF
>TRBV28|TRBJ1-1|NA|NA|16
TGTGCCAGCAGATTTAGAGACAGTCTCGGGACCCCTGAAGCTTTCTTT
CASRFRDSLGTPEAFF
>TRBV5-1|TRBJ1-1|NA|NA|14
TGCGCCAGCAGCAAGGGTTTGTTGAACACTGAAGCTTTCTTT
CASSKGLLNTEAFF
>TRBV6-1|TRBJ2-7|NA|NA|12
TGTGCCGGAGGGACCTGGGGGAACGAGCAGTACTTC
CAGGTWGNEQYF
>TRBV20-1|TRBJ2-1|NA|TRBD2|14
TGCAGTGCTAGAACGGCTAGCGGGAGCAATGAGCAGTTCTTC
CSARTASGSNEQFF
>TRBV12-3/TRBV12-4|TRBJ2-7|NA|TRBD1|15
TGTGCCAGCAGCTACAATCCGGGACAGGGGCTCGAGCAGTACTTC
CASSYNPGQGLEQYF
>TRBV25-1|TRBJ2-7|NA|TRBD1|16
TGTGCCAGCAGGGAAACACCGGGACAGGGAACTACGAAGCAGTACTTC
CASRETPGQGTTKQYF
>TRBV11-3|TRBJ1-4|NA|TRBD1|16
TGTGCCAGCAGCTTTAGACAGGGGGCAACTAATGAAAAACTGTTTTTT
CASSFRQGATNEKLFF
>TRBV19|TRBJ1-2|few|NA|14
TGTGCCAGTAGTAACATTCGAGCTAACTATGGCTACACCTTC
CASSNIRANYGYTF